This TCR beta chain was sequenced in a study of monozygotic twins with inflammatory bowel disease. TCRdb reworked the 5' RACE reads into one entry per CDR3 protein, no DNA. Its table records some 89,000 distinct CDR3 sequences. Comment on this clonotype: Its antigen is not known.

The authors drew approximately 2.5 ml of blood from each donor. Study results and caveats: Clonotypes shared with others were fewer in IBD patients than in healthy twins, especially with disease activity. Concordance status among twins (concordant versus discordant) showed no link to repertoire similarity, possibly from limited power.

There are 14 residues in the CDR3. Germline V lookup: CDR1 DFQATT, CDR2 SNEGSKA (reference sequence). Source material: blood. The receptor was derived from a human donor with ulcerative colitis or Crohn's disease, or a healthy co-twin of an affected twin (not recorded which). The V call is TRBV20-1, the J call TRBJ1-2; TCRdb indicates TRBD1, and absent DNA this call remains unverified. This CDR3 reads CSASTGPGTDGYTF.